The 9 T cell receptor beta chains listed next were all sequenced from one sample in a study of beta chain features in type 1 diabetes. Expressed TCRB transcripts were sequenced because the entire RNA isolate underwent reverse transcription. Sequenced by immunoSEQ multiplex PCR; TCRdb stores in-frame clones only, minus some. The sample holds roughly 140,000 clones, about 51% seen once. Specimen: Tregs from blood. The receptor source for this set is a man younger than 30 in good health.

The gene calls are TRBV27 and TRBJ1-5; possible D gene TRBD1, 5 bases. V was cut by 3 bases and J by 1 base, with 10 bases left in between. The CDR3 consists of 15 residues. Germline V gene data show CDR1 as MNHEY and CDR2 as SMNVEV (reference sequence). CDR3 protein: CASSFRRESNQPQHF. As DNA, the CDR3 is TGTGCCAGCAGTTTCCGCAGGGAAAGCAATCAGCCCCAGCATTTT.

The rearrangement uses TRBV10-3 and TRBJ2-1, with TRBD2 as a possible D gene (6 bases). CDR1 ENHRY and CDR2 SYGVKD come from the germline V gene. The CDR3 length is 16 residues. Trimming pared 2 bases from V and 9 bases from J, leaving 20 bases between. CDR3: CAISEPADYPGGEQFF. CDR3 DNA sequence: TGTGCCATCAGTGAGCCGGCGGACTACCCCGGGGGTGAGCAGTTCTTC.

This clone came up a few times. This chain joins TRBV5-1 and TRBJ2-3; weak D call: TRBD2 (5 bases). Germline V gene lookup returns CDR1 SGHRS and CDR2 YFSETQ. V was trimmed by 5 bases and J by 5 bases, leaving 9 bases between them. This CDR3 comprises 12 residues. In nucleotides, the CDR3 is TGCGCCAGCAGATACGGACTAGATACGCAGTATTTT. Translated, it gives CASRYGLDTQYF.

V gene TRBV19 combines with J gene TRBJ1-5; 8 bases agree with TRBD1. Germline assignment: CDR1 LNHDA and CDR2 SQIVND (reference sequence). The CDR3 runs to 16 residues. V trimming: 5 bases; J trimming: 4 bases; junction bases outside the gene matches: 10. CDR3 DNA sequence: TGTGCCAGTAGTCTCAGAGGACAGGGAAGTAATCAGCCCCAGCATTTT. It codes for CASSLRGQGSNQPQHF.

The chain has TRBV30 and TRBJ2-2; D gene uncertain. Trimming took off 5 bases at V and 6 bases at J, with 10 bases between the two ends. Germline V gives CDR1 GTSNPN, CDR2 SVGIG (reference sequence). The CDR3 is made up of 12 amino acids. The CDR3: CAWGPRPGELFF. CDR3 in DNA: TGTGCCTGGGGCCCTCGTCCCGGGGAGCTGTTTTTT.

This clone turned up a few times. This chain uses TRBV7-9 with TRBJ1-1; D may be TRBD1 (5 bases). Trimming cost V 1 base and J 0 bases, with 9 bases left between them. The CDR3 is made up of 15 amino acids. Germline CDR1 is SEHNR and CDR2 is FQNEAQ (reference sequence). CDR3 nucleotides: TGTGCCAGCAGCTTAGGGCAGGGTGTGAACACTGAAGCTTTCTTT. Its translation: CASSLGQGVNTEAFF.

This clone occurred a few times. The rearrangement joins TRBV6-4 to TRBJ2-6, with 7 bases aligning to TRBD2. V shed 4 bases, J shed 2 bases, and the junction held 2 bases outside the gene matches. The length of the CDR3 is 15 residues. Per the germline V gene, CDR1 is MRHNA and CDR2 is SNTAGT. CDR3 region: CASSVGGTGANVLTF. CDR3 DNA sequence: TGTGCCAGCAGTGTGGGAGGGACTGGGGCCAACGTCCTGACTTTC.

The chain joins TRBV5-5 to TRBJ2-5; 11 bases are a match to TRBD2. Germline V gene data show CDR1 as SGHKS and CDR2 as YYEKEE (reference sequence). The CDR3 spans 15 residues. Trimming at V came to 4 bases and at J to 5 bases, leaving 7 bases not matched to a gene. The CDR3 DNA sequence: TGTGCCAGCAGCGTCCGACTAGCGGGGTGGGAGACCCAGTACTTC. This translates into CASSVRLAGWETQYF.

The rearrangement links TRBV19 to TRBJ2-1; D gene ambiguous. Germline values: CDR1 LNHDA, CDR2 SQIVND (reference sequence). Between the trimmed V and J ends, which lost 10 bases and 9 bases, there was a span of 13 bases. This CDR3 region has 11 residues. The CDR3 loop reads CATSSRFEQFF. The DNA of the CDR3 is TGTGCCACTTCATCTCGGTTTGAGCAGTTCTTC.